A single sample gave rise to the 9 T cell receptor beta chains below, sequenced in a study of spatial heterogeneity in lung cancer. The time point denotes: blood at routine non-recurrence follow-up after resection. TCRdb re-analysed the 5' RACE reads in MiXCR, keeping a single row per CDR3 protein. The sample holds about 94,000 distinct CDR3 sequences, roughly a fifth seen once. Sample: PBMCs, taken at follow-up. The source of these receptors is a male donor with early-stage non-small cell lung cancer.

This clonotype was detected only a few times. The chain is built from TRBV29-1 and TRBJ1-1; no definite D call. V shed 6 bases and J shed 1 base, with 9 bases lying between them. Germline V gene sequence: CDR1 SQVTM, CDR2 ANQGSEA. The CDR3 length is 12 residues. The DNA of the CDR3 is TGCAGCGTGGCTGACGGGAACACTGAAGCTTTCTTT. Translating gives CSVADGNTEAFF.

The gene calls are TRBV18 and TRBJ2-7, with no clear D. Germline V CDR1 and CDR2: KGHSH, LQKENI. V shed 1 base and J shed 7 bases, with 11 bases lying between them. CDR3 length: 13 residues. CDR3 residues: CASSPRSPPEQYF. CDR3 nucleotide sequence: TGTGCCAGCTCACCACGGTCCCCGCCAGAGCAGTACTTC.

At least ten counts were recorded for this clonotype. V and J are TRBV19 and TRBJ1-5; tentative D call: TRBD1 (6 bases). The CDR3 runs 17 residues. V lost 9 bases and J 6 bases, leaving 27 bases between the germline ends. Germline V CDR1 and CDR2: LNHDA, SQIVND (reference sequence). The CDR3: CASAPTGAERISQPQHF. The CDR3 nucleotides are TGTGCCAGCGCTCCGACAGGTGCCGAGAGGATAAGTCAGCCCCAGCATTTT.

This clonotype was observed a few times. V gene TRBV7-2 combines with J gene TRBJ2-5; 8 nucleotides line up with TRBD1. This CDR3 has 16 residues. J gave up 4 bases and V 1 base, and 8 bases lay outside the gene matches. The V gene's germline CDR1 is SGHTA and CDR2 FQGNSA. This CDR3 is CASSLDSTGARETQYF. CDR3 bases: TGTGCCAGCAGCTTAGATTCGACAGGGGCCCGAGAGACCCAGTACTTC.

The sample holds a few counts of this clonotype. This chain connects TRBV27 to TRBJ2-1; TRBD2 matches 13 bases. The germline gives CDR1 MNHEY, CDR2 SMNVEV (reference sequence). The length of the CDR3 is 18 residues. The trim removed 5 bases at V and 0 bases at J, leaving 7 bases unmatched. The CDR3 DNA follows: TGTGCCAGCAGTCCCCGACTAGCGGGGGGATACTCCTACAATGAGCAGTTCTTC. This gives the protein CASSPRLAGGYSYNEQFF.

This clonotype showed up many times. J is TRBJ2-5 and V is TRBV2, with 8 bases aligning to TRBD2. Trimming took 6 bases from V and 2 from J; bases not matched to a gene: 8. In germline, CDR1 is SNHLY, CDR2 FYNNEI. This CDR3 comprises 15 residues. DNA of the CDR3: TGTGCCAGCAGGGGGGAACTAGCGGTGCAAGAGACCCAGTACTTC. Translated: CASRGELAVQETQYF.

This clonotype was detected a few times. The CDR3, as DNA: TGCGCCAGCAGCCGAATGGGAGGTGAGCAGTTCTTC. This translates into CASSRMGGEQFF. The rearrangement links TRBV4-1 to TRBJ2-1; perhaps TRBD2 as D (6 bases). Germline V gene data show CDR1 as MGHRA and CDR2 as YSYEKL. The CDR3 has 12 amino acids. V was trimmed by 4 bases and J by 9 bases, leaving 10 bases between them.

The V and J genes are TRBV19 and TRBJ1-5; tentative D call: TRBD1 (6 bases). Germline loops: CDR1 LNHDA, CDR2 SQIVND (reference sequence). Trimming removed 7 bases from V and 5 bases from J, with 18 bases in between. This CDR3 region has 15 residues. The CDR3 coding sequence is TGTGCCAGTACCCCAACGGGGGGCGCCGATCAGCCCCAGCATTTT. This sequence encodes CASTPTGGADQPQHF.

This clonotype turned up a few times. The chain links TRBV5-4 to TRBJ2-5; 8 positions agree with TRBD1. CDR1 and CDR2 from the germline V gene are SGHNT and YYREEE (reference sequence). The CDR3 loop spans 14 amino acids. Losses at the gene ends were 3 bases for V and 4 bases for J; bases not matched to a gene: 5. The CDR3 loop reads CASSSPGGAETQYF. The CDR3 DNA reads as TGTGCCAGCAGCTCCCCAGGGGGCGCAGAGACCCAGTACTTC.